The clone carrying this T cell receptor beta chain appeared a few times. This record comes from a study of blood T cells in healthy people across ages. The second PCR ran about 6 to 11 cycles with a sample-barcoded 5' primer and J-beta primers. The authors tagged each cDNA molecule using a template-switch adaptor with 12 random nucleotides. TCRdb ran MiXCR on the 5' RACE reads and lists one entry per CDR3 protein. The data hold about 840,000 distinct CDR3 sequences, with under 35% observed a single time. Trimming removed 5 bases at V and 2 bases at J, with 16 bases between. In germline, CDR1 is SGHTA, CDR2 FQGNSA. The CDR3 is 15 residues long. There were healthy Caucasian individuals from Russia, aged roughly 6 to 90, serving as donors. Separately, the same data were catalogued under a study of T cells of mothers and their children. That paper adds: Mothers and children who were related shared slightly more overlap than unrelated pairs, but not significantly more.

The receptor was derived from a woman between 35 and 50 years old in good health. Source material: blood. The rearrangement links TRBV7-2 to TRBJ2-7, with D maybe TRBD2 (6 bases). In DNA form, the CDR3 reads TGTGCCAGCAGCCCCGGGTTAGCGGTGACCTACGAGCAGTACTTC. Amino acid sequence: CASSPGLAVTYEQYF.